The clone carrying this T cell receptor beta chain was counted ten times or more. Antigen: not known. The data derive from a study of T cell repertoires in cytomegalovirus infection. On the study more broadly: The public TCR beta signatures pointed to both CMV infection and matching HLA type. The study's findings and limits: Ex vivo responses were dominated by HLA-C-restricted CMV-specific TCR beta clonotypes. Summed public TCR beta family frequency identified CMV carriers bearing the relevant HLA.

The V end was cut by 1 base, the J end by 4 bases, with 10 bases between. Per the germline V gene, CDR1 is SGHVS and CDR2 is FNYEAQ. This CDR3 spans 14 amino acids. TCRdb called the reads again in MiXCR, with one record for every CDR3 protein. The sample holds about 360,000 distinct CDR3 sequences, roughly 20% seen once. The chain combines TRBV7-6 with TRBJ1-2; a weak D match, TRBD1 (5 bases). The sample taken for sequencing was PBMCs. The source of this sequence is a human donor in good health (CMV status not recorded). Some clones in this sample may be carry-over from other donors' samples. The CDR3 sequence: CASSLEMGLYGYTF. DNA of the CDR3: TGTGCCAGCAGCTTAGAAATGGGGCTCTATGGCTACACCTTC.